This TCR beta chain was found in a study of T cell changes during pregnancy in multiple sclerosis. Profiled with immunoSEQ multiplex PCR; TCRdb holds only in-frame clones, not every one. The sample carries around 36,000 clones, over 75% recorded once. Germline CDR1 SGHKS, CDR2 YYEKEE (reference sequence). The CDR3 is 15 residues long. Trimming took 2 bases from V and 2 from J, leaving 12 bases between them. J is TRBJ2-3 and V is TRBV5-5; a weak D match, TRBD1 (6 bases). The source of this sequence is a female donor with multiple sclerosis, enrolled in a pregnancy study. The sample was CD4+ T cells from peripheral blood mononuclear cells, taken in the third trimester of pregnancy. The CDR3 DNA sequence: TGTGCCAGCAGCTTAACAGGGTTTTACACAGATACGCAGTATTTT. It codes for CASSLTGFYTDTQYF.